The following is a TCR beta chain sequence with its context. This clone was picked up one time. No antigen is known for it. Base qualities are not at hand, and no much larger clone is one base apart. The data belong to a study of OX40 agonist ivuxolimab in advanced cancers. About the investigation overall: Ivuxolimab was an agonistic, fully human IgG2 monoclonal antibody directed against OX40 (CD134), a costimulatory receptor. Intravenous ivuxolimab was administered to patients every 2 weeks at six dose levels: 0.01, 0.1, 0.3, 1.5, 3 and 10 mg/kg. Among the roughly 52 dose-escalation patients, some 20 had hepatocellular carcinoma, some 15 melanoma, 9 renal cell carcinoma and 9 head and neck cancer. In the dose-escalation cohort, around four fifths of patients were male, and the mean age was 60 years with a range of about 20 to 90. Prior anti-PD-1, anti-PD-L1 or anti-CTLA-4 therapy was permitted, and checkpoint inhibitors had been received by roughly 42% of dose-escalation patients. Partial responses were achieved by three dose-escalation patients, of whom one had hepatocellular carcinoma and two had cutaneous melanoma. The purpose of peripheral TCRbeta sequencing was to test whether ivuxolimab changed TCR sequence diversity and led to clonal T-cell expansion. The paper describes the monotherapy dose-escalation part (N of about 52 patients) of the phase I trial of ivuxolimab.

V was cut back by 7 bases and J by 3 bases, leaving a gap of 13 bases between them. The germline V gene specifies MDHEN as CDR1 and SYDVKM as CDR2. The CDR3 sequence holds 14 residues, the cysteine and phenylalanine included. Here the CDR3 DNA is all that survives: 42 bases in frame from base 1. Patients with autoimmune disease history or receiving systemic immunosuppression were excluded from the trial. In every dose cohort, peripheral blood was drawn for TCR sequencing at baseline, cycle 4 day 1, and cycle 7 day 1. Samples came from an open-label, multicenter, first-in-human phase I dose-escalation trial of ivuxolimab. Adults with locally advanced or metastatic head and neck squamous cell, hepatocellular, melanoma or renal cell carcinoma were enrolled in the trial. Before TCR sequencing, CD4+ and CD8+ T cells were separately sorted from peripheral blood. Genomic DNA was extracted from sorted cells for sequencing of the TCRbeta CDR3 region. TCRbeta CDR3 regions were sequenced using the immunoSEQ Assay. This is the immuneACCESS table as TCRdb keeps it, with only in-frame sequences that have V and J called. A part of the clones is gone; compared with another copy, unresolved V genes explain less than half, and the rest is unexplained. The sample profile shows more than 75,000 clones; approximately 85% of them were found once. Over 0.2% of the sample lies in the top ten.

The investigation overall reported the following: Partial responders in the 0.1-3.0 mg/kg groups had among the lowest normalized peripheral clonal expansion, especially among CD8+ T cells. On average, CD8+ T cells showed more expanded clones than CD4+ T cells after ivuxolimab. Low levels of normalized T-cell clonal expansion were also seen in some nonresponding patients. At doses from 0.1 to 3.0 mg/kg, clonal expansion was seen in both CD4+ and CD8+ blood T cells between baseline and week 6. Antigen specificity was not determined for the clonally expanded peripheral T cells.

This receptor chain uses TRBV28 and TRBJ1-5, with TRBD1 perhaps the D gene, on 5 matching bases. This clonotype was sampled from an adult with an advanced solid tumor such as melanoma, head and neck, liver or kidney cancer. This specimen consisted of CD4+ or CD8+ T cells sorted from blood, obtained in a trial of the OX40 agonist ivuxolimab. CDR3 loop: CASTLRGPNQPQHF. In nucleotide form, the sequence is TGTGCCAGCACCCTGAGGGGTCCCAATCAGCCCCAGCATTTT.